This T cell receptor (beta chain) was documented in a study of response to subunit inactivated influenza vaccine. This clonotype was observed a few times. Antigen: not known. This CDR3 contains 13 residues. V was pared by 6 bases and J by 10 bases, with 5 bases of the junction left unmatched. Germline CDR1 is MNHNS and CDR2 is SASEGT. The study's findings and limits: Authors suggested each seasonal flu vaccination may recruit only limited numbers of new T cells.

TCRdb processed the RT-PCR reads anew with MiXCR; each CDR3 protein has one entry. The sample carries about 800,000 distinct CDR3 sequences, around 21% recorded once. The chain employs TRBV6-1 and TRBJ1-6, with TRBD1 identical over 8 bases. The source was PBMCs from blood, collected around 5 days after vaccination. The sequence came from a man aged 50 to 60 who received an inactivated influenza vaccine. DNA for the CDR3: TGTGCCAGCAGGGAGACAGGGGAATCACCCCTCCACTTT. Translating gives CASRETGESPLHF.